These 3 T cell receptor beta chains were sequenced from one sample in a study of lymphopenia after photon versus proton radiotherapy. Sequencing was performed with immunoSEQ multiplex PCR; in TCRdb, only in-frame clones are kept and a portion is missing. The data show around 20,000 clones, about 92% seen once. Here the sequenced sample was peripheral blood, taken from a patient treated with photon-based radiotherapy. These receptors all stem from a woman aged 35 to 49 with cholangiocarcinoma.

The chain's CDR3 is CSVEGDNYGYTF. The CDR3 region has the DNA TGCAGCGTTGAGGGGGATAACTATGGCTACACCTTC. The chain recombines TRBV29-1 with TRBJ1-2, with a weak D call TRBD1 (5 bases). Looked up from germline, CDR1 is SQVTM and CDR2 is ANQGSEA. The CDR3 runs to 12 residues. Trimming cost V 3 bases and J 1 base, with 6 bases left between them.

The chain is built from TRBV28 and TRBJ2-7; TRBD2 aligns across 7 bases. This CDR3 comprises 14 residues. Per the germline V gene, CDR1 is MDHEN and CDR2 is SYDVKM. V dropped 6 bases and J dropped 0; count of bases not matched to a gene: 5. The CDR3 DNA reads as TGTGCCAGCAGGGGGGGAGGGAGCTCCTACGAGCAGTACTTC. This gives the protein CASRGGGSSYEQYF.

This clone appeared a single time. This chain links TRBV6-5 with TRBJ1-5, with 10 positions matching TRBD1. This CDR3 has 15 residues. Germline assignment: CDR1 MNHEY and CDR2 SVGAGI. After removal of 4 bases from V and 2 bases from J, the junction contained 2 bases not matched to a gene. In DNA form, the CDR3 reads TGTGCCAGCAGTTCAGGGACAGGGGGCAATCAGCCCCAGCATTTT. Residues: CASSSGTGGNQPQHF.